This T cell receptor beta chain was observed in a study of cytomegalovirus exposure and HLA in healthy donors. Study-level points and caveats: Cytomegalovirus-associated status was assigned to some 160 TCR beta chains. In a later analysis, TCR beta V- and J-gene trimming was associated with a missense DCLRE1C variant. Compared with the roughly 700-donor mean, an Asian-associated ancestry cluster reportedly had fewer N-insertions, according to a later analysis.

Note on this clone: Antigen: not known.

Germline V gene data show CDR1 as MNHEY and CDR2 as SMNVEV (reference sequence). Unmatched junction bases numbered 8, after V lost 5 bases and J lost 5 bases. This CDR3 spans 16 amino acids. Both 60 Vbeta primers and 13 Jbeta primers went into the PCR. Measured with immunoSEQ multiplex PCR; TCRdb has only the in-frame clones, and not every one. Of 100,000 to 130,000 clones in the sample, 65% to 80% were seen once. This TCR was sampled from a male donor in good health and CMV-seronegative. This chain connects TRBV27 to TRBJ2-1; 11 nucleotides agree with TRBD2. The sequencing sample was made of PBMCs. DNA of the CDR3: TGTGCCAGCAGTCTACCTAGCGGGAGGTCCCACAATGAGCAGTTCTTC. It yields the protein CASSLPSGRSHNEQFF.